This is a list of T cell receptor beta chains from one sample in a study of cytomegalovirus exposure and HLA in healthy donors. Produced via immunoSEQ multiplex PCR; TCRdb's table is partial and in-frame only. This listing includes more than 45,000 clones. What was sequenced was PBMCs. The receptor source for this set is a woman in her fifties or sixties in good health and CMV-seropositive. Each CDR3 is given with its conserved first and last residue. Each record gives: V gene, J gene, D gene, clone size, CDR3 DNA, CDR3 protein. A D gene is named only where the DNA matches it firmly. Not all rows give a size; the values are once, few, many and, for expanded clones, a class.

v_gene: TRBV4-3
j_gene: TRBJ1-4
d_gene: -
abundance: -
CDR3nt: TGCGCCAGCAGCCAGTACGCAGTGGGGGGTTCAAATGAAAAACTGTTTTTT
CDR3aa: CASSQYAVGGSNEKLFF

v_gene: TRBV5-6
j_gene: TRBJ1-2
d_gene: -
abundance: -
CDR3nt: TGTGCCAGCAGCCCGGGCCAGACCCGGGGGTATGGCTACACCTTC
CDR3aa: CASSPGQTRGYGYTF

v_gene: TRBV5-1
j_gene: TRBJ2-1
d_gene: TRBD2
abundance: -
CDR3nt: TGCGCCAGCAGCCTGGGGACTAGCGGGGGGGCCTATGAGCAGTTCTTC
CDR3aa: CASSLGTSGGAYEQFF

v_gene: TRBV2
j_gene: TRBJ2-5
d_gene: TRBD2
abundance: -
CDR3nt: TGTGCCAGCAGTGTGACAAGCGGGGGGGTGGAGACCCAGTACTTC
CDR3aa: CASSVTSGGVETQYF

v_gene: TRBV7-2
j_gene: TRBJ1-4
d_gene: -
abundance: -
CDR3nt: TGTGCCAGCAGCGACAGGCGGGGGGCAGGGGAAAAACTGTTTTTT
CDR3aa: CASSDRRGAGEKLFF

v_gene: TRBV18
j_gene: TRBJ1-2
d_gene: -
abundance: -
CDR3nt: TGTGCCAGCTCACCAGAGGTCGGAGGAGTTAACTATGGCTACACCTTC
CDR3aa: CASSPEVGGVNYGYTF

v_gene: TRBV6-1
j_gene: TRBJ2-7
d_gene: -
abundance: -
CDR3nt: TGTGCCAGCCGCATGCGGGGATTTTCCGCCTACGAGCAGTACTTC
CDR3aa: CASRMRGFSAYEQYF

v_gene: TRBV9
j_gene: TRBJ2-1
d_gene: TRBD2
abundance: -
CDR3nt: TGTGCCAGCAGCGTAGGATCTAGCGGCTCCTACAATGAGCAGTTCTTC
CDR3aa: CASSVGSSGSYNEQFF

v_gene: TRBV6-1
j_gene: TRBJ1-3
d_gene: -
abundance: -
CDR3nt: TGTGCCTCCAGGGTCTCTGGAAACACCATATATTTT
CDR3aa: CASRVSGNTIYF

v_gene: TRBV6-6
j_gene: TRBJ1-2
d_gene: -
abundance: -
CDR3nt: TGTGCCAGCAGTTATAATATGGACAGCTTGAATGGCTACACCTTC
CDR3aa: CASSYNMDSLNGYTF

v_gene: TRBV7-6
j_gene: TRBJ1-1
d_gene: -
abundance: -
CDR3nt: TGTGCCAGCAGCTTTGGAGGGAGCACTGAAGCTTTCTTT
CDR3aa: CASSFGGSTEAFF

v_gene: TRBV6-5
j_gene: TRBJ1-3
d_gene: -
abundance: -
CDR3nt: TGTGCCAGCAGTAAGAGGACTCCCTCTGGAAACACCATATATTTT
CDR3aa: CASSKRTPSGNTIYF

v_gene: TRBV6-1
j_gene: TRBJ2-7
d_gene: TRBD1
abundance: -
CDR3nt: TGTGCCAGCAGTGATCAGGACAGGTCCCACGAGCAGTACTTC
CDR3aa: CASSDQDRSHEQYF

v_gene: TRBV7-2
j_gene: TRBJ1-2
d_gene: -
abundance: -
CDR3nt: TGTGCCAGCAGCCCAAAACCCTGGGAGGAGGGCTATGGCTACACCTTC
CDR3aa: CASSPKPWEEGYGYTF

v_gene: TRBV2
j_gene: TRBJ2-7
d_gene: -
abundance: -
CDR3nt: TGTGCCAGCTCCTGGGACAACATCTACGAGCAGTACTTC
CDR3aa: CASSWDNIYEQYF

v_gene: TRBV5-8
j_gene: TRBJ2-2
d_gene: -
abundance: -
CDR3nt: TGTGCCAGCAGTCGGGAGCCCAAGCCCACCGGGGAGCTGTTTTTT
CDR3aa: CASSREPKPTGELFF

v_gene: TRBV7-9
j_gene: TRBJ2-7
d_gene: -
abundance: -
CDR3nt: TGTGCCAGCAGCTTAGGTGAGGGCGCCTACGAGCAGTACTTC
CDR3aa: CASSLGEGAYEQYF

v_gene: TRBV9
j_gene: TRBJ1-3
d_gene: -
abundance: -
CDR3nt: TGTGCCAGCAGCTCGCGGAGCGGAAACACCATATATTTT
CDR3aa: CASSSRSGNTIYF

v_gene: TRBV6-5
j_gene: TRBJ1-2
d_gene: TRBD1
abundance: -
CDR3nt: TGTGCCAGCAGCCCTCGACAGGGTACTAGTGGCTACACCTTC
CDR3aa: CASSPRQGTSGYTF

v_gene: TRBV6-1
j_gene: TRBJ2-1
d_gene: TRBD2
abundance: -
CDR3nt: TGTGCCAGCAGAGAAACTAGCGGGGGGGCGGACAATGAGCAGTTCTTC
CDR3aa: CASRETSGGADNEQFF

v_gene: TRBV11-2
j_gene: TRBJ1-2
d_gene: -
abundance: -
CDR3nt: TGTGCCAGCAGCACCCTGGACGGGGAGTTTGGCTACACCTTC
CDR3aa: CASSTLDGEFGYTF

v_gene: TRBV5-5
j_gene: TRBJ2-1
d_gene: -
abundance: -
CDR3nt: TGTGCCAGCAGCTTTCAGGGTAACAATGAGCAGTTCTTC
CDR3aa: CASSFQGNNEQFF

v_gene: TRBV18
j_gene: TRBJ2-7
d_gene: -
abundance: -
CDR3nt: TGTGCCAGCTCAGTAGGGGCTATTACCTACGAGCAGTACTTC
CDR3aa: CASSVGAITYEQYF

v_gene: TRBV6-1
j_gene: TRBJ1-1
d_gene: -
abundance: -
CDR3nt: TGTGCCAGCAGTCCCACAAGCGGCACTGAAGCTTTCTTT
CDR3aa: CASSPTSGTEAFF

v_gene: TRBV6-5
j_gene: TRBJ1-4
d_gene: -
abundance: -
CDR3nt: TGTGCCAGCAGAGAGAGCGGGACGTTGGGGGAAAAACTGTTTTTT
CDR3aa: CASRESGTLGEKLFF

v_gene: TRBV4-2
j_gene: TRBJ2-1
d_gene: TRBD2
abundance: -
CDR3nt: TGTGCCAGCAGCCAAGATCTCAGCGGGGGGGCCTACAATGAGCAGTTCTTC
CDR3aa: CASSQDLSGGAYNEQFF

v_gene: TRBV19
j_gene: TRBJ1-2
d_gene: -
abundance: -
CDR3nt: TGTGCCAGTACGGTCAACTATGGCTACACCTTC
CDR3aa: CASTVNYGYTF

v_gene: TRBV5-1
j_gene: TRBJ2-5
d_gene: TRBD1
abundance: -
CDR3nt: TGCGCCAGCAGCGGGGGACAGCAAGAGACCCAGTACTTC
CDR3aa: CASSGGQQETQYF

v_gene: TRBV6-5
j_gene: TRBJ2-4
d_gene: -
abundance: -
CDR3nt: TGTGCCAGCAGTTACCGGGGGTCCCAGGGCATTCAGTACTTC
CDR3aa: CASSYRGSQGIQYF

v_gene: TRBV4-3
j_gene: TRBJ2-1
d_gene: -
abundance: -
CDR3nt: TGCGCCAGCAGCCAAGACTGGGCACCCGACAATGAGCAGTTCTTC
CDR3aa: CASSQDWAPDNEQFF

v_gene: TRBV5-1
j_gene: TRBJ2-7
d_gene: TRBD1
abundance: -
CDR3nt: TGCGCCAGCAGCCACGGGACAGACCCCTACGAGCAGTACTTC
CDR3aa: CASSHGTDPYEQYF

v_gene: TRBV19
j_gene: TRBJ2-7
d_gene: -
abundance: -
CDR3nt: TGTGCCAGTAGTCCCCAGGGGGACTCGGTCTACGAGCAGTACTTC
CDR3aa: CASSPQGDSVYEQYF

v_gene: TRBV7-9
j_gene: TRBJ2-1
d_gene: -
abundance: -
CDR3nt: TGTGCCAGCAGCCCCTCGTTAGAGCAGTTCTTC
CDR3aa: CASSPSLEQFF

v_gene: TRBV6-5
j_gene: TRBJ1-3
d_gene: TRBD1
abundance: -
CDR3nt: TGTGCCAGCAGTTACGGGACTTTGACAGGGACCAACACCATATATTTT
CDR3aa: CASSYGTLTGTNTIYF

v_gene: TRBV29-1
j_gene: TRBJ2-1
d_gene: -
abundance: -
CDR3nt: TGCAGCGCCCAGGGCGGTAACTACAATGAGCAGTTCTTC
CDR3aa: CSAQGGNYNEQFF

v_gene: TRBV5-1
j_gene: TRBJ2-5
d_gene: -
abundance: -
CDR3nt: TGCGCCAGCAGCTCTCAAGAGACCCAGTACTTC
CDR3aa: CASSSQETQYF

v_gene: TRBV10-3
j_gene: TRBJ2-2
d_gene: TRBD2
abundance: -
CDR3nt: TGTGCCATCAACAAAGGACTAGCGGACACCGGGGAGCTGTTTTTT
CDR3aa: CAINKGLADTGELFF

v_gene: TRBV11-3
j_gene: TRBJ1-4
d_gene: -
abundance: -
CDR3nt: TGTGCCAGCAGCTTAGGGGTACCGGGACTAGGTGAAAAGCTGTTTTTT
CDR3aa: CASSLGVPGLGEKLFF

v_gene: TRBV6-5
j_gene: TRBJ2-7
d_gene: TRBD1
abundance: -
CDR3nt: TGTGCCAGCAGTAGTACCGGGACAGGCTCCTACGAGCAGTACTTC
CDR3aa: CASSSTGTGSYEQYF

v_gene: TRBV7-6
j_gene: TRBJ1-6
d_gene: -
abundance: -
CDR3nt: TGTGCCAGGCACGGGGTTAATAATTCACACCTCCACTTT
CDR3aa: CARHGVNNSHLHF

v_gene: TRBV27
j_gene: TRBJ1-5
d_gene: TRBD1
abundance: -
CDR3nt: TGTGCCAGCAGTTCATGGGGACAGGGGGCGAATCAGCCCCAGCATTTT
CDR3aa: CASSSWGQGANQPQHF

v_gene: TRBV2
j_gene: TRBJ2-3
d_gene: TRBD2
abundance: -
CDR3nt: TGTGCCAGGACGGAAGGGGCGGGGGGGCCAGATACGCAGTATTTT
CDR3aa: CARTEGAGGPDTQYF

v_gene: TRBV6-1
j_gene: TRBJ1-3
d_gene: TRBD1
abundance: -
CDR3nt: TGTGCCAGCAGTGGACAGGGCCCTGGAAACACCATATATTTT
CDR3aa: CASSGQGPGNTIYF

v_gene: TRBV9
j_gene: TRBJ1-3
d_gene: -
abundance: -
CDR3nt: TGTGCCAGCCAAGGGGGTGAAGGAAACACCATATATTTT
CDR3aa: CASQGGEGNTIYF

v_gene: TRBV4-1
j_gene: TRBJ2-1
d_gene: TRBD2
abundance: -
CDR3nt: TGCGCCAGCAGCCCCACTAGCGGGGGGGCTAACGAGCAGTTCTTC
CDR3aa: CASSPTSGGANEQFF

v_gene: TRBV4-1
j_gene: TRBJ2-3
d_gene: TRBD1
abundance: -
CDR3nt: TGCGCCAGCAGCCATAACCCCAGACAGGGGACGCAGTATTTT
CDR3aa: CASSHNPRQGTQYF

v_gene: TRBV27
j_gene: TRBJ1-5
d_gene: -
abundance: -
CDR3nt: TGTGCCAGCAGTTTGGGGCCCCCGCCCCAGCATTTT
CDR3aa: CASSLGPPPQHF

v_gene: TRBV6-4
j_gene: TRBJ2-3
d_gene: -
abundance: medium-sized
CDR3nt: TGTGCCAGCAGCCAAGGGACGGAGGGGGATACGCAGTATTTT
CDR3aa: CASSQGTEGDTQYF

v_gene: TRBV4-3
j_gene: TRBJ1-1
d_gene: -
abundance: -
CDR3nt: TGCGCCAGCAGCCAAGTAGTTGGGGCCGCTGAAGCTTTCTTT
CDR3aa: CASSQVVGAAEAFF

v_gene: TRBV5-1
j_gene: TRBJ1-1
d_gene: -
abundance: -
CDR3nt: TGCGCCAGCAGCGCGGGAGGGATGAACACTGAAGCTTTCTTT
CDR3aa: CASSAGGMNTEAFF

v_gene: TRBV6-5
j_gene: TRBJ1-4
d_gene: -
abundance: -
CDR3nt: TGTGCCAGCAGCCCCGACAGGCCAACTAATGAAAAACTGTTTTTT
CDR3aa: CASSPDRPTNEKLFF

v_gene: TRBV18
j_gene: TRBJ1-2
d_gene: -
abundance: -
CDR3nt: TGTGCCAGCTCACCGGAGGAGATGAGCTACACCTTC
CDR3aa: CASSPEEMSYTF

v_gene: TRBV19
j_gene: TRBJ1-5
d_gene: -
abundance: -
CDR3nt: TGTGCCAGTATCCCGGGACACGTAACGGATCAGCCCCAGCATTTT
CDR3aa: CASIPGHVTDQPQHF